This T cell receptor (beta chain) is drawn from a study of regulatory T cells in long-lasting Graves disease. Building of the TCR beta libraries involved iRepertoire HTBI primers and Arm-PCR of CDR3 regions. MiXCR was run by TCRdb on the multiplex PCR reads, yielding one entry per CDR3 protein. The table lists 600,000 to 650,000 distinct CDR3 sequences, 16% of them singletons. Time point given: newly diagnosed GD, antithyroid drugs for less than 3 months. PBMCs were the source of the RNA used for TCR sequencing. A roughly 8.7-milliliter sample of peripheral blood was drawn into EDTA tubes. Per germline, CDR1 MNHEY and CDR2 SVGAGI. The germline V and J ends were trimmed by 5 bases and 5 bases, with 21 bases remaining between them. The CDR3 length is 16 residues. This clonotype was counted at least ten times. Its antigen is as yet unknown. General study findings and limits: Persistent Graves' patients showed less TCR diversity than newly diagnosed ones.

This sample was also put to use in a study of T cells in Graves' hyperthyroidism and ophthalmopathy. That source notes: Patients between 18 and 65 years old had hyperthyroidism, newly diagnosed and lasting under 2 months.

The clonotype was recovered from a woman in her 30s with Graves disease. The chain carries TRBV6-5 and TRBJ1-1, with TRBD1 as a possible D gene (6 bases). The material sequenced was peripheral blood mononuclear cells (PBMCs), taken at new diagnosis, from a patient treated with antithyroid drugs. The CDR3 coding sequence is TGTGCCAGCAGTCACTACAGGGTAGGTCAAAGGACTGAAGCTTTCTTT. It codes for CASSHYRVGQRTEAFF.